This T cell receptor (beta chain) is from a study of blood T cell repertoires in COVID-19. Study-wide background: The origin of the acute and convalescent COVID-19 samples was the United States, Italy and Spain. T cells, B-cell-depleted T cells, or PBMCs provided the cDNA or gDNA that served as material.

This CDR3 region has 17 residues. From germline, CDR1 is SGHNT and CDR2 YENEEA. V lost 5 bases to trimming and J lost 0 bases; unmatched junction nucleotides: 12. How the authors handled the data: Amplification of reference gene primers was used by the study to estimate nucleated cell counts. The protocol was immunoSEQ multiplex PCR, while the TCRdb copy is restricted to in-frame clones and leaves out a portion. That table gives V, J and clone size, and the DNA gave D and trimming. In the table there are a few hundred thousand clones, around 90% of which are singletons. Sequencing input: peripheral blood. The clonotype originates from a woman in her 40s who had recovered from COVID-19. The V call is TRBV11-3, the J call TRBJ1-1; TRBD1 matches 7 bases. CDR3 nucleotide sequence: TGTGCCAGCAGCCCCAGGACAGGACGAAAGATGAACACTGAAGCTTTCTTT. This translates into CASSPRTGRKMNTEAFF.